This T cell receptor (beta chain) derives from a study of cytomegalovirus exposure and HLA in healthy donors. Whole-study findings and limits: Later on, an analysis showed TCR association rates differing by HLA locus, with DRB1 the most and HLA-C the fewest. There were reportedly fewer N-insertions in an Asian-associated ancestry cluster than the approximately 630-donor mean, in a later analysis. Later on, an analysis tied approximately 15,000 TCR beta sequences to HLA alleles at 0.05 false discovery rate.

The PCR employed 60 Vbeta primers together with 13 Jbeta primers. Clones were read by immunoSEQ multiplex PCR, and TCRdb kept only the in-frame ones, dropping some. Of about 98,000 clones in the sample, roughly 60% were seen once. These donors counted as nominally healthy when sampled, but unrecorded immune exposures were likely. The CDR3 has 14 amino acids. V lost 4 bases and J 1 base, leaving 11 bases between the germline ends. Germline CDR1 reads LGHNA; CDR2 reads YNFKEQ. This clone appeared once. Its antigen is unidentified. The chain recombines TRBV4-2 with TRBJ2-7; tentative D call: TRBD2 (7 bases). Sequencing was carried out using PBMCs. The TCR comes from a human donor in good health. This CDR3 is CASSPGRGSYEQYF. Written as DNA, the CDR3 is TGTGCCAGCAGCCCAGGGAGGGGGTCCTACGAGCAGTACTTC.